This T cell receptor (beta chain) was profiled in a study of neurological immune-mediated disorders. Time point meaning: longitudinal time-point 3. Germline V gene sequence: CDR1 SGHRS, CDR2 YFSETQ. V shed 4 bases and J 6 bases; nucleotides not matched to a gene: 6. This CDR3 is 14 amino acids long. Many counts were recorded for this clonotype. Using its own MiXCR run on the 5' RACE reads, TCRdb lists one record per CDR3 protein. The table shows 95,000 to 110,000 distinct CDR3 sequences, with approximately 11% occurring only once. The TCR was taken from a female donor with HTLV-1-associated myelopathy (HAM/TSP). This chain joins TRBV5-1 and TRBJ1-4; TRBD1 matches at 7 bases. Material: PBMCs. In DNA form, the CDR3 reads TGCGCCAGCAGCGATGGGACAGAGCATGAAAAACTGTTTTTT. Its translation is CASSDGTEHEKLFF.